Below are 2 T cell receptor beta chains sequenced from a single sample in a study of blood T cell repertoires in COVID-19. The method was immunoSEQ multiplex PCR; TCRdb's version includes in-frame clones alone and lacks a portion of them. The sample yields some 300,000 clones, over 75% seen once. What was sequenced was PBMCs or T cells enriched from blood (not recorded which). Receptors were obtained from a woman aged 30 to 39 who had recovered from COVID-19.

The rearrangement links TRBV3-1 (or the pseudogene TRBV3-2) to TRBJ1-6; D not resolved. The length of the CDR3 is 15 residues. Germline CDR1 is LGHDT and CDR2 is YNNKEL (reference sequence). The V end was cut by 3 bases, the J end by 7 bases, with 13 bases between. The DNA of the CDR3 is TGTGCCAGCAGCCATCAGGATAGGTTGAATTCACCCCTCCACTTT. It yields the protein CASSHQDRLNSPLHF.

V usage is TRBV28 and J usage is TRBJ2-3, with 14 bases aligning to TRBD2. V was pared by 4 bases and J by 0 bases, with 12 bases of the junction left unmatched. The CDR3 has 20 residues. Germline assignment: CDR1 MDHEN and CDR2 SYDVKM. CDR3 residues: CASSSRLAGGPAASTDTQYF. CDR3 DNA sequence: TGTGCCAGCAGTTCACGACTAGCGGGGGGGCCAGCCGCTAGCACAGATACGCAGTATTTT.